Detailed here is one TCR beta chain. No antigen is known for it. Base qualities are not at hand, and no much larger clone is one base apart. The data were obtained in a study of blood T cells in healthy people across ages (dated by TCRdb to the mid-2010s). For the study in its entirety: Template switching captured roughly one uniquely barcoded TCR beta cDNA molecule per two T cells in model experiments. To track age-related changes in TCR beta repertoire diversity, the study relied on deep sequencing normalized with unique cDNA molecular identifiers. Donors were grouped into four age groups: young (average approximately 15 years), middle-aged (around 39), aged (around 60) and long-lived (82). To avoid experimental bias, donors of different ages were randomly spread across the sequencing lanes. Two additional independent replicas of 1 million unique cDNA reads from the same blood draw were analyzed for two donors (one aged 18 to 30 and one aged 80 or older).

General study outcomes and caveats: Compared with the aged group, more naive CD4+ T cells, fewer expanded clones and increased TCR diversity were shown by the long-lived group, suggesting age selection. Donor CMV infection status was unknown, potentially confounding age-related changes in expanded clonotypes. Estimates of total diversity based on one million sequenced T cells were regarded as lower bounds and as underestimates. As age increased, observed TCR beta diversity per million T cells dropped in a roughly linear way, and a significant reduction was already evident by age roughly 40. Conclusive comparison of naive and antigen-experienced compartments was prevented by the profiling of bulk unsorted PBMCs. A strong correlation was found between observed TCR beta diversity and the percentage of naive T cells measured by flow cytometry.

Spanning cysteine to phenylalanine, the CDR3 consists of 15 amino acids. The DNA shown is the 45-base CDR3, in frame from base 1. Sequences KGHSH (CDR1) and LQKENI (CDR2) are obtained from the germline V gene. At the junction V is shortened by 1 base and J by 5 bases, with 14 bases in between. The method behind the library was 5' RACE. Sequencing relied on an Illumina HiSeq 2500. A second PCR of about 6 to 12 cycles was run with a J-beta primer mix and a sample-barcoded 5' primer. A unique molecular identifier was introduced onto each TCR beta cDNA molecule by a template-switch 5' adaptor carrying 12 random nucleotides. Each sample yielded at least 3 million CDR3-containing paired-end reads. All of the RNA was converted into first-strand cDNA using the Mint cDNA synthesis kit, with a TRBC-specific oligonucleotide serving as the primer. After uracil-DNA glycosylase treatment, a first 18-cycle PCR used universal primers M1SS and BC2_uni_R on all cDNA. In the paper's pipeline: Each sample was normalized by randomly selecting 1 million high-quality reads, each carrying a distinct molecular identifier. Reads with shared molecular identifiers were discarded instead of being binned into consensus sequences. MiTCR, with a Q25 quality threshold and the strictest error-elimination algorithm, was used for CDR3 identification, clonotype clustering and error correction. Lower-bound total TCR beta diversity was estimated with a nonparametric unseen species model using Euler transformation. Starting from the raw public reads, TCRdb applied fastp trimming at Q25, assembled clones with MiXCR and retained in-frame beta chains. All rows with the same CDR3 protein become a single entry with the most common DNA and genes. These V and J calls originate from TCRdb's pipeline instead of the authors' own analysis. Within this sample are roughly 2 million distinct CDR3 sequences, with roughly 50% of them counted one time only. The top ten clones comprise approximately 2% of the sample.

The approximately 41 donors, aged about 6 to 95 years, were systemically healthy Caucasian individuals from Russia. Each donor gave roughly 9 milliliters of peripheral blood, drawn into EDTA-treated Vacutainer tubes. Ficoll-Paque density-gradient centrifugation was used to isolate PBMCs, with at least 7 million per sample. Trizol reagent was used to extract total RNA from PBMCs, with at least 6 micrograms per sample. For every donor, an aliquot of PBMCs went through flow cytometry to measure the percentages of naive CD45RAhigh/CD27high T cells. The chain is encoded by TRBV18 joined to TRBJ2-5; the D gene is possibly TRBD1 or TRBD2, with 6 bases matching each. The source of this sequence is a woman between 35 and 50 years old in good health. The sequenced sample was blood. The nucleotide sequence reads as follows: TGTGCCAGCTCACCACGGGACTCGGGGGCTGAGACCCAGTACTTC. Its translation is CASSPRDSGAETQYF. The reference TRBV18 and TRBJ2-5 proteins fill in what lies around the CDR3, so the full variable domain reads NAGVMQNPRHLVRRRGQEARLRCSPMKGHSHVYWYRQLPEEGLKFMVYLQKENIIDESGMPKERFSAEFPKEGPSILRIQQVVRGDSAAYFCASSPRDSGAETQYFGPGTRLLVL.